These 9 T cell receptor beta chains were all obtained from the same sample, sequenced in a study of T-cell memory formation after mild COVID-19. TCRdb recomputed calls from the 5' RACE reads with MiXCR, one row per CDR3 protein. The sample yields some 350,000 distinct CDR3 sequences, 13% seen once. The sample comprised PBMCs or a T cell subset sorted from them (not recorded which). The receptor set was obtained from a man aged 18 to 35 who had mild COVID-19 (a few samples of this study predate the infection). Cell type and time point are not known.

The genes are TRBV7-3 and TRBJ2-1; TRBD2 matches 8 bases. CDR1 is SGHTA and CDR2 is FQGTGA in the germline V gene. J lost 4 bases, V lost 5 bases, and 13 bases had no gene match. This CDR3 spans 17 amino acids. The DNA for the CDR3 is TGTGCCAGCAGCGCCATGGAGGCGGGGGGTACTTACAATGAGCAGTTCTTC. Its protein is CASSAMEAGGTYNEQFF.

The chain combines TRBV20-1 with TRBJ1-2; D unresolved. This CDR3 comprises 11 residues. Germline V lookup: CDR1 DFQATT, CDR2 SNEGSKA (reference sequence). Trimming stripped 3 bases from V and 7 bases from J, with 9 bases between. This CDR3 reads CSARENSGYTF. CDR3 sequence (DNA): TGCAGTGCTAGGGAAAACAGTGGCTACACCTTC.

A few counts support this clonotype. The chain uses TRBV7-9 and TRBJ2-3; 14 bases are shared with TRBD2. Looked up from germline, CDR1 is SEHNR and CDR2 is FQNEAQ (reference sequence). J lost 0 bases, V lost 6 bases, and 5 bases had no gene match. The CDR3 has 17 amino acids. The CDR3 protein is CASRGTSGGPSTDTQYF. Written as DNA, the CDR3 is TGTGCCAGCAGGGGGACTAGCGGGGGACCGAGCACAGATACGCAGTATTTT.

The chain combines TRBV20-1 with TRBJ2-2, with 7 bases fitting TRBD1. Germline lookup yields CDR1 DFQATT and CDR2 SNEGSKA (reference sequence). The CDR3 totals 14 residues. Trimming cost V 4 bases and J 5 bases; bases outside gene matches: 7. The CDR3 bases are TGCAGTGCTAAGGGGGCCCTAGGGACCGGGGAGCTGTTTTTT. Translating it yields CSAKGALGTGELFF.

A few counts support this clonotype. The rearrangement links TRBV23-1 to TRBJ1-1; 10 nucleotides align to TRBD1. TRBV23-1 is known as an ORF, though its function is uncertain. This CDR3 contains 15 residues. J gave up 6 bases and V 6 bases, and 10 bases lay outside the gene matches. In nucleotides, the CDR3 is TGCGCCAGCAGACTCGGACAGGGGGTTTTCTCTGAAGCTTTCTTT. It is translated as CASRLGQGVFSEAFF.

In this sample, this clonotype turned up a few times. V gene TRBV4-2 combines with J gene TRBJ1-5, with D possibly TRBD1 on 6 matching bases. Trimming stripped 3 bases from V and 4 bases from J, with 13 bases between. The germline V gene encodes CDR1 LGHNA and CDR2 YNFKEQ. The CDR3 totals 15 residues. The CDR3 here is CASSQPTGTNQPQHF. CDR3 coding DNA: TGTGCCAGCAGCCAGCCAACAGGGACTAATCAGCCCCAGCATTTT.

The rearrangement uses TRBV11-3 and TRBJ2-2, with unresolved D. With 1 base removed from V and 9 bases from J, the gap between germline ends came to 9 bases. The CDR3 is 13 residues long. Germline CDR1 reads SGHNT; CDR2 reads YENEEA. CDR3 protein: CASSLGPQRELFF. CDR3 in DNA: TGTGCCAGCAGCTTAGGTCCGCAAAGGGAGCTGTTTTTT.

Only a few counts were recorded for this clonotype. The chain combines TRBV6-6 with TRBJ2-1; 8 nucleotides line up with TRBD2. V was pared by 3 bases and J by 0 bases, with 25 bases of the junction left unmatched. Germline V gene lookup returns CDR1 MNHNY and CDR2 SVGAGI (reference sequence). This CDR3 is built from 23 residues. The CDR3 nucleotides are TGTGCCAGCAGTTATTGGCGGGAGGATAGTCTAGCGGTGATTCTTAGCTCCTACAATGAGCAGTTCTTC. Protein sequence: CASSYWREDSLAVILSSYNEQFF.

This clonotype was picked up a small number of times. The V and J genes are TRBV24-1 and TRBJ1-4; the D is unclear. CDR3 length equals 17 residues. Germline V gives CDR1 KGHDR, CDR2 SFDVKD. With 4 bases removed from V and 5 bases from J, the gap between germline ends came to 19 bases. DNA for the CDR3: TGTGCCACCAGTGACGCAGGACCCCCCGGGCGGAATGAAAAACTGTTTTTT. Translation gives CATSDAGPPGRNEKLFF.